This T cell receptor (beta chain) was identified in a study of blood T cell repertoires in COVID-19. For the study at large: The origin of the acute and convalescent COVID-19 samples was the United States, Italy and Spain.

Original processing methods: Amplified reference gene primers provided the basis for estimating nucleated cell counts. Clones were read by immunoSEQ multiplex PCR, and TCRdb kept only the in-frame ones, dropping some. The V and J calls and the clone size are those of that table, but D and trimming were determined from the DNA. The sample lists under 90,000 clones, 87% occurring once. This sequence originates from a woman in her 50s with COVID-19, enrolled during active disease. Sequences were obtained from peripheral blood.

The CDR3 nucleotides are TGTGCCAGCAGCGTAGGGACTGCACCATACAATGAGCAGTTCTTC. It yields the protein CASSVGTAPYNEQFF. The chain has TRBV9 and TRBJ2-1, with D perhaps TRBD2 (5 bases). Germline V gene sequence: CDR1 SGDLS, CDR2 YYNGEE. Trimming shortened V by 0 bases and J by 4 bases, and 11 bases separated the two germline ends. This CDR3 is 15 amino acids long.